One sample yielded the 15 T cell receptor beta chains listed below, sequenced in a study of blood T cell repertoires in COVID-19. Assay: immunoSEQ multiplex PCR; the TCRdb copy retains only in-frame clones and omits some. This sample carries over 50,000 clones, roughly 86% of them seen once, and the ten largest clones take about an eighth. The sample taken for sequencing was peripheral blood. The receptors here all came from a man between 65 and 80 years old with active COVID-19.

This rearrangement joins TRBV7-6 to TRBJ2-7, with 9 bases fitting TRBD2. The V and J ends lost 5 bases and 2 bases, in that order; junction bases with no gene match: 7. The CDR3 spans 15 residues. Germline V gives CDR1 SGHVS, CDR2 FNYEAQ. The CDR3 sequence is CASSPNSGGTYEQYF. The CDR3 DNA follows: TGTGCCAGCAGCCCAAATAGCGGGGGAACCTACGAGCAGTACTTC. The full variable domain, in which reference TRBV7-6 and TRBJ2-7 provide the parts outside the CDR3, is GAGVSQSPRYKVTKRGQDVALRCDPISGHVSLYWYRQALGQGPEFLTYFNYEAQQDKSGLPNDRFSAERPEGSISTLTIQRTEQRDSAMYRCASSPNSGGTYEQYFGPGTRLTVT.

The sample holds one count of this clone. The chain recombines TRBV7-2 with TRBJ1-5, with a possible D match to TRBD1 (5 bases). The CDR3 has 15 residues. V lost 1 base to trimming and J lost 5 bases, with 12 bases between them. The germline V gene has CDR1 SGHTA and CDR2 FQGNSA. CDR3 DNA: TGTGCCAGCAGCTTAGAGGGAGGGGTCTATCAGCCCCAGCATTTT. This sequence encodes CASSLEGGVYQPQHF. The whole variable domain, remainder taken from reference TRBV7-2 and TRBJ1-5, is GAGVSQSPSNKVTEKGKDVELRCDPISGHTALYWYRQSLGQGLEFLIYFQGNSAPDKSGLPSDRFSAERTGGSVSTLTIQRTQQEDSAVYLCASSLEGGVYQPQHFGDGTRLSIL.

The gene calls are TRBV6-5 and TRBJ1-2, with D maybe TRBD1 (5 bases). Trimming left V 2 bases short and J 0 bases short, with 7 bases between. CDR1 is MNHEY, CDR2 SVGAGI, per germline. CDR3 length: 14 amino acids. The CDR3 reads CASSYIGANYGYTF. CDR3 coding DNA: TGTGCCAGCAGTTACATAGGGGCTAACTATGGCTACACCTTC.

This chain joins TRBV5-6 and TRBJ2-7, with 7 bases fitting TRBD1. CDR3 size: 13 residues. CDR1 and CDR2 from the germline V gene are SGHDT and YYEEEE. The ends lost 3 bases at V and 6 bases at J; junction bases unmatched: 6. This CDR3 reads CASSSIQGLEQYF. Written as DNA, the CDR3 is TGTGCCAGCAGCTCGATACAGGGGCTCGAGCAGTACTTC.

The chain couples TRBV18 to TRBJ2-1, with D possibly TRBD2 on 7 matching bases. Trimming took off 8 bases at V and 1 base at J, with 12 bases between the two ends. CDR1 and CDR2 from the germline V gene are KGHSH and LQKENI. This CDR3 has 14 residues. CDR3 in DNA: TGTGCCAGCGGGGGGGCTTGGTCCTACAATGAGCAGTTCTTC. Amino acids: CASGGAWSYNEQFF.

The CDR3: CASPQGFAYGYTF. CDR3 coding DNA: TGTGCCAGCCCTCAGGGGTTCGCCTATGGCTACACCTTC. This sequence joins TRBV21-1 and TRBJ1-2; the D call of TRBD1 is as the table states it, not checked on the DNA. TRBV21-1 is given as a pseudogene. The CDR3 spans 13 residues.

The CDR3 DNA sequence: TGTGCCAGTAGTCCCCAGCGGACAGGGCGTTACACCTTC. It is translated as CASSPQRTGRYTF. The chain is built from TRBV19 and TRBJ1-2; 8 nucleotides match TRBD1. The CDR3 is 13 residues long. Losses at the gene ends were 5 bases for V and 11 bases for J; bases not matched to a gene: 10. Germline-derived CDR1 and CDR2 are LNHDA and SQIVND (reference sequence).

The chain links TRBV5-1 to TRBJ2-3; 8 bases align to TRBD2. Trimming removed 6 bases from V and 9 bases from J; junction bases left unmatched: 12. The CDR3 has 14 residues. Looked up from germline, CDR1 is SGHRS and CDR2 is YFSETQ. The CDR3 DNA follows: TGCGCCAGCAAGCTCGAGCGGGGGAGCCTCACGCAGTATTTT. Translated, it gives CASKLERGSLTQYF.

This clone was observed a single time. The V and J genes are TRBV11-3 and TRBJ2-3; D might be TRBD2 (5 bases). The CDR3 spans 16 residues. Germline-derived CDR1 and CDR2 are SGHNT and YENEEA. Between the trimmed V and J ends, which lost 8 bases and 4 bases, there was a span of 22 bases. CDR3 bases: TGTGCCAGCTGGCGGGTGGTGGCGCTCGTCGCAGATACGCAGTATTTT. This sequence encodes CASWRVVALVADTQYF.

The chain employs TRBV7-6 and TRBJ2-5; no reliable D call. The CDR3 spans 14 residues. V gave up 3 bases and J gave up 3 bases, with 11 bases separating them. The V gene's germline CDR1 is SGHVS and CDR2 FNYEAQ. This CDR3 reads CASSFDLSEETQYF. The CDR3 region has the DNA TGTGCCAGCAGCTTTGACTTATCGGAAGAGACCCAGTACTTC.

The chain recombines TRBV20-1 with TRBJ1-5; D gene uncertain. V gave up 3 bases and J gave up 10 bases, with 19 bases separating them. There are 14 residues in the CDR3. The V gene's germline CDR1 is DFQATT and CDR2 SNEGSKA (reference sequence). The CDR3 DNA is TGCAGTGCTAGTTCGAGCATGCCGGAGTATCCCCAGCATTTT. Encoded protein: CSASSSMPEYPQHF.

In its sample, this clone was seen once. A junction boundary mismatches the germline segment, possibly from a read error. The gene calls are TRBV7-7 and TRBJ2-5, with 8 nucleotides matching TRBD1. The CDR3 runs 14 residues. In germline, CDR1 is SSHAT, CDR2 FNYEAQ (reference sequence). CDR3 sequence reads: CASSLGTGEETQYF. CDR3 DNA sequence: TGTGCTAGCAGCTTAGGGACAGGAGAAGAGACCCAGTACTTC.

The CDR3: CASSQESGSRGNTIYF. CDR3 nucleotide sequence: TGCGCCAGCAGCCAAGAGTCGGGGTCTCGAGGAAACACCATATATTTT. This chain links TRBV4-3 with TRBJ1-3; D unresolved. CDR3 size: 16 residues. The V gene lost 0 bases and the J gene lost 4 bases, with 13 bases spanning the gap. Per germline, CDR1 LGHNA and CDR2 YSLEER.

This chain joins TRBV27 and TRBJ2-5; 7 nucleotides match TRBD1. Trimming took 6 bases from V and 4 from J; bases not matched to a gene: 11. CDR1 is MNHEY, CDR2 SMNVEV, per germline (reference sequence). There are 15 residues in the CDR3. CDR3 sequence (DNA): TGTGCCAGCAGAATCTACGAGGGGGCTGGAGAGACCCAGTACTTC. It is translated as CASRIYEGAGETQYF.

This clone was counted only a few times. The chain has TRBV27 and TRBJ1-2; 10 positions match TRBD1. The V segment lost 4 bases and the J segment 4 bases; nucleotides outside the gene matches: 9. Germline CDR1 MNHEY, CDR2 SMNVEV (reference sequence). The CDR3 has 16 amino acids. The CDR3 sequence: CASSSLYRDRGYGYTF. CDR3 bases: TGTGCCAGCAGTTCCCTATACCGGGACAGGGGCTATGGCTACACCTTC.